This TCR beta chain is drawn from a study of T-cell reconstitution after alpha-beta-depleted transplantation in children. A library of TCRbeta sequences, prepared with unique molecular identifiers, was generated. TCRdb processed the PCR reads anew with MiXCR; each CDR3 protein has one entry. The sample contains around 210,000 distinct CDR3 sequences, roughly 7% of which appear only once. Broader study findings: Surviving recipient T cells and thymic progenitors underlay high day-60 TCRbeta diversity in some patients. By one year post-transplant, T-cell counts and diversity largely arose from T cells that were newly produced. Several hundred rapidly expanded clones from non-depleted graft cells reportedly supplied alpha-beta T cells about two months post-transplant.

The CDR3 sequence is 17 residues long. Germline V CDR1 and CDR2: SEHNR, FQNEAQ (reference sequence). The V end lost 4 bases, the J end lost 1 base, and 18 bases lay between the germline ends. This clonotype has ten or more counts. Its antigen is unknown. V and J are TRBV7-9 and TRBJ2-3; weak D call: TRBD1 (5 bases). The sequence derives from a boy aged 2 to 9 with acute lymphoblastic leukemia, due to receive a stem cell transplant. The specimen was PBMCs, collected before TCRalphabeta/CD19-depleted stem cell transplant. CDR3 sequence reads: CASSSMQGGVGTDTQYF. The CDR3 coding sequence is TGTGCCAGCAGCTCAATGCAGGGTGGCGTCGGCACAGATACGCAGTATTTT.